The rows below give T cell receptor beta chains drawn from one sample of a study of T cells in Graves' hyperthyroidism and ophthalmopathy. TCRdb recomputed calls from the multiplex PCR reads with MiXCR, one row per CDR3 protein. The repertoire holds under 350,000 distinct CDR3 sequences, with roughly 13% as singletons. The sample was blood. These receptors all come from a middle-aged woman with Graves' ophthalmopathy. Both conserved end residues are part of each CDR3. A D gene is named only where the DNA matches it firmly. Some rows have no size entry. The others give once, few or many, or a class for an expanded clone.

>TRBV10-3|TRBJ2-3|many|.
CAISELQDTQYF
TGTGCCATCAGTGAGTTGCAAGATACGCAGTATTTT
>TRBV19|TRBJ1-2|many|.
CASSIEAGAWNYGYTF
TGTGCCAGTAGTATAGAGGCCGGGGCTTGGAACTATGGCTACACCTTC
>TRBV14|TRBJ1-2|many|.
CASSPTLAGLGYTF
TGTGCCAGCAGCCCAACGCTCGCGGGCTTGGGCTACACCTTC
>TRBV28|TRBJ1-4|many|.
CASNSDSYEKLFF
TGTGCCAGCAACTCTGACAGTTATGAAAAACTGTTTTTT
>TRBV11-2|TRBJ2-1|few|TRBD2
CASSSQLGGSYEQFF
TGTGCCAGCAGCTCCCAGTTAGGCGGGAGCTATGAGCAGTTCTTC
>TRBV11-2|TRBJ1-1|many|.
CASSLDLGAATEAFF
TGTGCCAGCAGCTTAGACCTGGGGGCGGCCACTGAAGCTTTCTTT
>TRBV7-9|TRBJ2-2|few|TRBD2
CASSPTSGTTGELFF
TGTGCCAGCAGCCCTACTAGCGGTACCACCGGGGAGCTGTTTTTT
>TRBV28|TRBJ2-6|.|TRBD1
CASSSIRPRQGSGANVLTF
TGTGCCAGCAGCTCCATACGGCCAAGACAGGGCTCTGGGGCCAACGTCCTGACTTTC
>TRBV6-5|TRBJ2-7|many|.
CASSYSRGPPYEQYF
TGTGCCAGCAGTTACTCAAGGGGCCCTCCCTACGAGCAGTACTTC
>TRBV11-2|TRBJ2-1|few|TRBD2
CASNLAGGRDEQFF
TGTGCCAGCAACTTAGCGGGAGGCCGGGATGAGCAGTTCTTC
>TRBV27|TRBJ2-1|.|.
CASSYSRYNEQFF
TGTGCCAGCAGTTACTCCCGGTACAATGAGCAGTTCTTC
>TRBV2|TRBJ1-1|many|TRBD1
CASRLTGNTEAFF
TGTGCCAGCAGATTGACAGGGAATACTGAAGCTTTCTTT